The present entry profiles one T cell receptor beta chain with its context. This sample is drawn from a study of T-cell reconstitution after alpha-beta-depleted transplantation in children. The TCRbeta library incorporated unique molecular identifiers. TCRdb re-called the PCR reads through MiXCR, storing one row per CDR3 protein. The repertoire includes approximately 490,000 distinct CDR3 sequences, about 11% of them detected once, and around 2% sits in the top ten. Between the trimmed V and J ends, which lost 4 bases and 8 bases, there was a span of 20 bases. Germline CDR1 and CDR2: SQVTM and ANQGSEA. This CDR3 has 14 residues.

The clonotype originates from a child under 10 years old with inherited bone marrow failure, due to receive a stem cell transplant. The specimen was PBMCs, collected before TCRalphabeta/CD19-depleted stem cell transplant. The rearrangement uses TRBV29-1 and TRBJ1-2; D perhaps matches TRBD1 (6 bases). The CDR3 region is CSVVGAAGVGGYTF. Here the CDR3 DNA reads TGCAGCGTTGTGGGGGCCGCCGGAGTGGGCGGCTACACCTTC.